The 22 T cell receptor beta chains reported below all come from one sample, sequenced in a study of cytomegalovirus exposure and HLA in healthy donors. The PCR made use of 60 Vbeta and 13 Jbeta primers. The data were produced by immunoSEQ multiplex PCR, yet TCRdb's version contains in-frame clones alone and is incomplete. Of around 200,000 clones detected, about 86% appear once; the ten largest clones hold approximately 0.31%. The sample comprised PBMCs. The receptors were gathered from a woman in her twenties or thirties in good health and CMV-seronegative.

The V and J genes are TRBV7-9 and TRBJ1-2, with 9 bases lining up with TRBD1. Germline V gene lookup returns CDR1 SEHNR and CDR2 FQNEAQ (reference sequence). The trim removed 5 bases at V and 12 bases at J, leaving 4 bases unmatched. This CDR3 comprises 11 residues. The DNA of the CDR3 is TGTGCCAGCAGCAGGGACAGGGCCAACACCTTC. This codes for CASSRDRANTF.

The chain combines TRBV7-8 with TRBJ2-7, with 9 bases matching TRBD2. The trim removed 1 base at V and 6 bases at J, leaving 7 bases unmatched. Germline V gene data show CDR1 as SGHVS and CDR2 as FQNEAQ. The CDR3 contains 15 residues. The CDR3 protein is CASSLGREGRSEQYF. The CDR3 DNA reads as TGTGCCAGCAGCTTAGGGCGGGAGGGCCGATCCGAGCAGTACTTC.

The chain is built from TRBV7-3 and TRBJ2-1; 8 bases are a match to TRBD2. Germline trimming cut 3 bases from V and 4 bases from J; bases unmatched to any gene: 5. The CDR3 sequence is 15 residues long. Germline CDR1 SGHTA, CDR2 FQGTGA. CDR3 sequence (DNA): TGTGCCAGCAGCTTTCGGCGGGGGGATTACAATGAGCAGTTCTTC. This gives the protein CASSFRRGDYNEQFF.

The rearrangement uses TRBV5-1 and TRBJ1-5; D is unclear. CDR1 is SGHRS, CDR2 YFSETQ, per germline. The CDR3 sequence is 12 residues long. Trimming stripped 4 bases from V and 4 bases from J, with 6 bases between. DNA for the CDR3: TGCGCCAGCAGCCCGGGGAATCAGCCCCAGCATTTT. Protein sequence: CASSPGNQPQHF.

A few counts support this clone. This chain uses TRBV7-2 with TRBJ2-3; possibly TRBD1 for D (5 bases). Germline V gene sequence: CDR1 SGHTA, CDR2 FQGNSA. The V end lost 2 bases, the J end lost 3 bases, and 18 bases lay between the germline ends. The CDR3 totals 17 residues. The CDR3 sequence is CASSLYAGIISTDTQYF. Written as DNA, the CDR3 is TGTGCCAGCAGCTTATATGCAGGGATTATCTCGACAGATACGCAGTATTTT.

The CDR3 is CASSRLAGGLIYEQYF. CDR3 coding DNA: TGTGCCAGCAGCCGGCTAGCGGGGGGCCTCATCTACGAGCAGTACTTC. The chain links TRBV11-2 to TRBJ2-7, with 11 bases fitting TRBD2. The V and J ends lost 5 bases and 3 bases, in that order; junction bases with no gene match: 9. CDR1 and CDR2 from the germline V gene are SGHAT and FQNNGV. The CDR3 spans 16 residues.

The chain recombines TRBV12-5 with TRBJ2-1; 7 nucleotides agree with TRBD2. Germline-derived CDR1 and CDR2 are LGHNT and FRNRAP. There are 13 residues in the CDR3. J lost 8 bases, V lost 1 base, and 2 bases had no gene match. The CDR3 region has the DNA TGTGCTAGTGGTTTGGCAAGCGGGGATGAGCAGTTCTTC. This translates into CASGLASGDEQFF.

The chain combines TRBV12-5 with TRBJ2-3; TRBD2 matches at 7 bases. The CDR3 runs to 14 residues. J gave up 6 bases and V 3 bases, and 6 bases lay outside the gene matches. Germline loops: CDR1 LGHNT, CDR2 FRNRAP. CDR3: CASGLGGRVDTQYF. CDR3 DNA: TGTGCTAGTGGTTTAGGCGGGAGAGTCGATACGCAGTATTTT.

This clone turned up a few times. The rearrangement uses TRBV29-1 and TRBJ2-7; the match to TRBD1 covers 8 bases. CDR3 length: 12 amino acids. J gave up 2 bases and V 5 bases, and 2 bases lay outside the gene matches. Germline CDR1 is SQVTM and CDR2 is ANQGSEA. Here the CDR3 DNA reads TGCAGCGTTAAGACAGGGGCCTACGAGCAGTACTTC. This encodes CSVKTGAYEQYF.

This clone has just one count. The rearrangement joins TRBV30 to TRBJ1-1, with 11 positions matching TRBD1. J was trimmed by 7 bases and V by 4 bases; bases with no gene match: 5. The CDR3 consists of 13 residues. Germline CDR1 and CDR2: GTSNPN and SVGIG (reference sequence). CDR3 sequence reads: CAWTGQGVGEAFF. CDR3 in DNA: TGTGCCTGGACGGGACAGGGGGTCGGTGAAGCTTTCTTT.

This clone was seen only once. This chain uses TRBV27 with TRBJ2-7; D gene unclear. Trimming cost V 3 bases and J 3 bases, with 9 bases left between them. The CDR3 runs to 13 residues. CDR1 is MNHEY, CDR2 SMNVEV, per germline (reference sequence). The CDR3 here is CASSFSSRYEQYF. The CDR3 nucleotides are TGTGCCAGCAGTTTCTCGTCTCGCTACGAGCAGTACTTC.

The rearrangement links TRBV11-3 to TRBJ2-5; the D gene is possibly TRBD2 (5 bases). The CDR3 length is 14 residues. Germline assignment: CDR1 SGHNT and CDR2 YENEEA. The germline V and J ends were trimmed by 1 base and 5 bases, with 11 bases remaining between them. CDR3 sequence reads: CASSLGGDAETQYF. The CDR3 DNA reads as TGTGCCAGCAGCTTAGGGGGAGACGCGGAGACCCAGTACTTC.

The CDR3 spells CAISQTSGSYEQYF. The CDR3 coding sequence is TGTGCCATCAGCCAGACTAGCGGGAGTTACGAGCAGTACTTC. The chain recombines TRBV10-3 with TRBJ2-7; 12 nucleotides line up with TRBD2. J lost 4 bases, V lost 6 bases, and 4 bases had no gene match. This CDR3 is 14 amino acids long. From germline, CDR1 is ENHRY and CDR2 SYGVKD.

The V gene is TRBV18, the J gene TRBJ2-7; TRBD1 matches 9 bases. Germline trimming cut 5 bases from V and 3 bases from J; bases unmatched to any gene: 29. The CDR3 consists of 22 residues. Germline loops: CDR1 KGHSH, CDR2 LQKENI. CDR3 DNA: TGTGCCAGCTCAAAGGGGACAGGGCCTCTACCCCTCCAGGGACCAGAACTCTACGAGCAGTACTTC. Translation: CASSKGTGPLPLQGPELYEQYF.

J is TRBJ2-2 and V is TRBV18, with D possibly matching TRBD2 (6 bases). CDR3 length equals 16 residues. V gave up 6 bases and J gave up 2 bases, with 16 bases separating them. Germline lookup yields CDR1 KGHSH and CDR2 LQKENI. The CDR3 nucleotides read TGTGCCAGCTCCCCCCGAGACGGGAGTAACACCGGGGAGCTGTTTTTT. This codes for CASSPRDGSNTGELFF. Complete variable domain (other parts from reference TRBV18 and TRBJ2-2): NAGVMQNPRHLVRRRGQEARLRCSPMKGHSHVYWYRQLPEEGLKFMVYLQKENIIDESGMPKERFSAEFPKEGPSILRIQQVVRGDSAAYFCASSPRDGSNTGELFFGEGSRLTVL.

The CDR3 DNA reads TGCGCCAGCAGTGCGGACAGTTTGAAGACCCAGTACTTC. Translated: CASSADSLKTQYF. The chain joins TRBV10-2 to TRBJ2-5, with TRBD1 as a possible D gene (6 bases). The CDR3 runs 13 residues. V gave up 4 bases and J gave up 6 bases, with 12 bases separating them. Germline CDR1 and CDR2: WSHSY and SAAADI.

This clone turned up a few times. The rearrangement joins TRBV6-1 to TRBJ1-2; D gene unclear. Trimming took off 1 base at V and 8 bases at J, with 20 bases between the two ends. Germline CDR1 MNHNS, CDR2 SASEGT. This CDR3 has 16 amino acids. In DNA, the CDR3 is TGTGCCAGCAGTGAAGTCCTGGACGGACTCGGGGAGGGCTACACCTTC. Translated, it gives CASSEVLDGLGEGYTF.

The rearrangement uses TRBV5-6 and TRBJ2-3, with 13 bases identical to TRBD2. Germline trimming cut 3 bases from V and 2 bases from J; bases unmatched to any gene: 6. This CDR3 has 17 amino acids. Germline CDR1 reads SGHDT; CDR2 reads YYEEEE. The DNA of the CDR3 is TGTGCCAGCAGCTCGATGACTAGCGGGGGGATCACAGATACGCAGTATTTT. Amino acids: CASSSMTSGGITDTQYF.

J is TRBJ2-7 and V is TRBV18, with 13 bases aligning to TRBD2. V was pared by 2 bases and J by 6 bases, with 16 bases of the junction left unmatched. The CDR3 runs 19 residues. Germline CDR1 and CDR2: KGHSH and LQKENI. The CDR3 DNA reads TGTGCCAGCTCACCAGGTAAACTAGCGGGAGGGCCGTACCTCGGCGAGCAGTACTTC. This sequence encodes CASSPGKLAGGPYLGEQYF.

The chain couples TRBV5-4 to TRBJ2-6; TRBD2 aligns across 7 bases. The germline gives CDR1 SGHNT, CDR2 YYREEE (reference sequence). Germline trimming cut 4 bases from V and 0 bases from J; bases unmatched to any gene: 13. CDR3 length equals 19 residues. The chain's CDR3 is CASSNGGGRFISGANVLTF. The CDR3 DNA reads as TGTGCCAGCAGCAACGGGGGAGGGAGGTTCATCTCTGGGGCCAACGTCCTGACTTTC.

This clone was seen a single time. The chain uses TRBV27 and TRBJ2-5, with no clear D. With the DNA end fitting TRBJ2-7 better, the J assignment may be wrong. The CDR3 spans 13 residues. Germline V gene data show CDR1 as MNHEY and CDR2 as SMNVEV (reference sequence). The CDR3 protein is CASSLGVDYEQYF. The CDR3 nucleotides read TGTGCCAGCAGTTTAGGGGTCGACTACGAGCAGTACTTC.

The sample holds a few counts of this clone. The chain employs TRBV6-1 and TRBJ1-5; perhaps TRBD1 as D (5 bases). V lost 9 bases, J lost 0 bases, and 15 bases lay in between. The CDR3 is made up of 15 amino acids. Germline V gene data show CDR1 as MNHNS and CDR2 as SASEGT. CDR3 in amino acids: CASGAQGNSNQPQHF. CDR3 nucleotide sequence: TGTGCCAGTGGGGCGCAAGGGAATAGCAATCAGCCCCAGCATTTT.